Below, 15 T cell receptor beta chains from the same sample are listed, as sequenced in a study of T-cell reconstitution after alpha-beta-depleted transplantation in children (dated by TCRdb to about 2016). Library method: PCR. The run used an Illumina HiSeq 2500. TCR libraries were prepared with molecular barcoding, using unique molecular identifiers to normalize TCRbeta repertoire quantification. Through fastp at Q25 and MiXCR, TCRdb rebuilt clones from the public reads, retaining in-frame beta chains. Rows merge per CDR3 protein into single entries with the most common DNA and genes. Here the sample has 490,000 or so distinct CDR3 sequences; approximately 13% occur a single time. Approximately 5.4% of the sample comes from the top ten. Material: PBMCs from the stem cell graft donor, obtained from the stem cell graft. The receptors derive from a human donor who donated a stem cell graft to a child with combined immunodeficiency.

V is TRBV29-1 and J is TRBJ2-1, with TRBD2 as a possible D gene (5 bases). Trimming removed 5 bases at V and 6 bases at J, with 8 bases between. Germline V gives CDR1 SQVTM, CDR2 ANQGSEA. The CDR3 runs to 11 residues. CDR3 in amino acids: CSVHGVNEQFF. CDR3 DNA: TGCAGCGTTCACGGGGTCAATGAGCAGTTCTTC.

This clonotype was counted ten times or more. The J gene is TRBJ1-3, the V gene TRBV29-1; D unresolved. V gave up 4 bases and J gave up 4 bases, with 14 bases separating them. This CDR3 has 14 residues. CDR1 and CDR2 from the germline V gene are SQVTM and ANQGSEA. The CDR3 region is CSVVTPVAGNTIYF. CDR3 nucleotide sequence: TGCAGCGTTGTTACACCGGTCGCGGGAAACACCATATATTTT.

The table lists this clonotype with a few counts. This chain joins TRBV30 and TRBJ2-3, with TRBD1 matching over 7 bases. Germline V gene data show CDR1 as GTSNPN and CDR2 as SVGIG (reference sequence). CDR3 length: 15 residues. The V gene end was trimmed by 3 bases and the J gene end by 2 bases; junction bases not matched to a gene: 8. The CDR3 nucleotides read TGTGCCTGGAGCGCCGGGGACAGTTACACAGATACGCAGTATTTT. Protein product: CAWSAGDSYTDTQYF.

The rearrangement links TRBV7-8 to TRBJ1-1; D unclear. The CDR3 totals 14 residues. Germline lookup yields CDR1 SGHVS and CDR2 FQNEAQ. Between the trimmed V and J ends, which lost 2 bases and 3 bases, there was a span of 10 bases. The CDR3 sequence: CASSLTSTDTEAFF. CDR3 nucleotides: TGTGCCAGCAGCTTAACTAGTACAGACACTGAAGCTTTCTTT.

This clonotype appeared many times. The DNA for the CDR3 is TGTGCCAGCAGCTTGATGGAGGAGACCCAGTACTTC. Protein sequence: CASSLMEETQYF. The V and J genes are TRBV5-6 and TRBJ2-5; D not certain. Germline V gene lookup returns CDR1 SGHDT and CDR2 YYEEEE. The CDR3 has 12 residues. The V gene lost 1 base and the J gene lost 5 bases, with 6 bases spanning the gap.

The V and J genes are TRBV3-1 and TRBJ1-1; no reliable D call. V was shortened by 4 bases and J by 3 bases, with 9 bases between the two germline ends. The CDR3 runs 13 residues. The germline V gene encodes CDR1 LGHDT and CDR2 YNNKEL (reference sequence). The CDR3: CASSPKMHTEAFF. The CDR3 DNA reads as TGTGCCAGCAGCCCCAAGATGCACACTGAAGCTTTCTTT.

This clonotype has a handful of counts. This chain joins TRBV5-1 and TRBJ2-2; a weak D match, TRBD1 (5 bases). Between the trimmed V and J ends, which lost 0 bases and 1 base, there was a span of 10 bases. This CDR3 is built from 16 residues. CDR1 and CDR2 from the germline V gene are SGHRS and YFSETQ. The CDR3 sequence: CASSLEGIWNTGELFF. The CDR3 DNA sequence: TGCGCCAGCAGCTTGGAGGGGATTTGGAACACCGGGGAGCTGTTTTTT. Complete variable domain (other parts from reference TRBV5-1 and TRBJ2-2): KAGVTQTPRYLIKTRGQQVTLSCSPISGHRSVSWYQQTPGQGLQFLFEYFSETQRNKGNFPGRFSGRQFSNSRSEMNVSTLELGDSALYLCASSLEGIWNTGELFFGEGSRLTVL.

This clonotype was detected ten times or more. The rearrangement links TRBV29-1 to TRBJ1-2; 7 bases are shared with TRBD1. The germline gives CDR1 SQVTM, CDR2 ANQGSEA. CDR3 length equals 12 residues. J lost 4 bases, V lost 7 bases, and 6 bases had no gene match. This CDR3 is CSAQGQTYGYTF. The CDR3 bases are TGCAGCGCCCAGGGACAGACCTATGGCTACACCTTC. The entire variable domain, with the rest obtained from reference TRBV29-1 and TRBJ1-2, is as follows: SAVISQKPSRDICQRGTSLTIQCQVDSQVTMMFWYRQQPGQSLTLIATANQGSEATYESGFVIDKFPISRPNLTFSTLTVSNMSPEDSSIYLCSAQGQTYGYTFGSGTRLTVV.

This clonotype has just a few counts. The CDR3 DNA reads TGTGCCAGCAGCCCCGGGACACGATACACTGAAGCTTTCTTT. Protein: CASSPGTRYTEAFF. The chain is built from TRBV4-2 and TRBJ1-1; TRBD1 might be the D (6 bases). The germline V gene encodes CDR1 LGHNA and CDR2 YNFKEQ. The V end was cut by 4 bases, the J end by 3 bases, with 12 bases between. CDR3 length: 14 residues.

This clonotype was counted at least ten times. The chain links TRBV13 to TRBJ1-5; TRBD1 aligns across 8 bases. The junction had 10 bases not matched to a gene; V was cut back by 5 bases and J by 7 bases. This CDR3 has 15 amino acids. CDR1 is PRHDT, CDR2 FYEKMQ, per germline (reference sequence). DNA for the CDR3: TGTGCCAGCAGCGTCGCCGGGACAGGAAACCAGCCCCAGCATTTT. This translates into CASSVAGTGNQPQHF.

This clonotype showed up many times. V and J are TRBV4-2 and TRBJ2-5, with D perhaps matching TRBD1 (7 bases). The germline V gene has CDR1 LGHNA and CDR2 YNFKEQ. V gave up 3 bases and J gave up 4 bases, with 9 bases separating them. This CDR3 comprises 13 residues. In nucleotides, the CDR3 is TGTGCCAGCAGCCATCAGGGGGGAGAGACCCAGTACTTC. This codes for CASSHQGGETQYF.

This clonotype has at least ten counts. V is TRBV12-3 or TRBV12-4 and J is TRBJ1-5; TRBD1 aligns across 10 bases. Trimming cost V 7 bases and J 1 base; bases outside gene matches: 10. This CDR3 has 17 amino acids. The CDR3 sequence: CASIPRDRGKSNQPQHF. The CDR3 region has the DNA TGTGCCAGCATCCCCAGGGACAGGGGAAAGAGCAATCAGCCCCAGCATTTT.

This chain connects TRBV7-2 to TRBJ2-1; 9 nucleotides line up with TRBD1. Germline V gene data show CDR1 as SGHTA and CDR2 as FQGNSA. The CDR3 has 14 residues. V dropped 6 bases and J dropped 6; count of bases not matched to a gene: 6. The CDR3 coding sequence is TGTGCCAGCAGGCCCGGGACAGGGCCCAATGAGCAGTTCTTC. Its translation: CASRPGTGPNEQFF.

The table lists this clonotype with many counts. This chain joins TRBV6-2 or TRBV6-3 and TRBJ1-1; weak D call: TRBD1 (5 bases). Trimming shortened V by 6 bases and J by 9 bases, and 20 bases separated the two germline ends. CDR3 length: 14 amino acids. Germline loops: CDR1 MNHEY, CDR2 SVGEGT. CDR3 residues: CASRTPTDARKAFF. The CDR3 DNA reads TGTGCCAGCAGGACCCCGACAGACGCCCGAAAAGCTTTCTTT.

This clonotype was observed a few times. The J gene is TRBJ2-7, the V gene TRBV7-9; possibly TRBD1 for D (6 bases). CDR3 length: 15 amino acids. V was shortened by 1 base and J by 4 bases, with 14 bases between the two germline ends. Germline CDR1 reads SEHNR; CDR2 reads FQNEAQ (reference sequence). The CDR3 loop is CASSLEGELRYEQYF. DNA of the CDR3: TGTGCCAGCAGCTTAGAGGGGGAGCTACGATACGAGCAGTACTTC.